This T cell receptor beta chain appears in the sequencing data of a study of Graves' ophthalmopathy and Graves' hyperthyroidism. Trimming removed 1 base at V and 6 bases at J, with 15 bases between. This CDR3 has 15 residues. Germline lookup yields CDR1 MNHNS and CDR2 SASEGT. The TCR beta CDR3 regions underwent amplification from RNA transcripts. In the first round, RT-PCR was carried out with HTBI primers, and a multiplex PCR formed the second round. TCRdb used MiXCR to reprocess the multiplex PCR reads, holding one entry per CDR3 protein. This table holds about 390,000 distinct CDR3 sequences, approximately 17% found once. Ten or more counts support this clonotype.

The sequenced sample was peripheral blood. The gene calls are TRBV6-1 and TRBJ1-1; D possibly corresponds to TRBD1 (6 bases). This clonotype was sampled from an adult woman with stable Graves' hyperthyroidism. DNA of the CDR3: TGTGCCAGCAGTGAAGGGGGGCCTCAAACGTCTGAAGCTTTCTTT. This codes for CASSEGGPQTSEAFF.